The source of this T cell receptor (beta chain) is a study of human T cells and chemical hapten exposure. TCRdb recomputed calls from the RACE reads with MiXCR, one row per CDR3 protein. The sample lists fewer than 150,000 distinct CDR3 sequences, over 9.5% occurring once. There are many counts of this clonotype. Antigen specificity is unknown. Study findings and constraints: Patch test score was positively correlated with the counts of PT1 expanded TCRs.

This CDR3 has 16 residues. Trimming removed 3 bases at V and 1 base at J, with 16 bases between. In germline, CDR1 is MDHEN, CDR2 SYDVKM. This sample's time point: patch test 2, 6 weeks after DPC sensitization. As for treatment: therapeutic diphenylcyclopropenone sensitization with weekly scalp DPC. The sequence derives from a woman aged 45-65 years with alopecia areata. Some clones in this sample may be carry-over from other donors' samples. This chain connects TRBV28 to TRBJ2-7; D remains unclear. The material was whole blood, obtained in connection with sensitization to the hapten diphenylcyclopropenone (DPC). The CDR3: CASSFLLSSKSYEQYF. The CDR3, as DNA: TGTGCCAGCAGTTTCCTACTATCGTCGAAGTCCTACGAGCAGTACTTC.